Given below is one T cell receptor (beta chain) in context. The data derive from a study of blood T cell repertoires in COVID-19. Study-wide context: Samples of COVID-19 (acute and convalescent) were obtained from the United States, Italy and Spain. Sample material is recorded as cDNA or gDNA derived from T cells, B-cell-depleted T cells, or PBMCs.

The authors' processing: The assay estimated nucleated cells by amplifying reference gene primers. Sequencing was performed with immunoSEQ multiplex PCR; in TCRdb, only in-frame clones are kept and a portion is missing. V, J and clone size were drawn from that table, and D and trimming were deduced from the DNA. This table has more than 95,000 clones, 84% appearing once. The junction had 14 bases not matched to a gene; V was cut back by 8 bases and J by 5 bases. This CDR3 is 15 amino acids long. Germline loops: CDR1 MNHEY, CDR2 SVGAGI. The specimen sequenced was peripheral blood. The chain uses TRBV6-5 and TRBJ1-2; 7 bases agree with TRBD1. The TCR originated in a human donor in a cohort sampled during active COVID-19. CDR3 nucleotide sequence: TGTGCCAGCGATAATAGACAGGGTGGCTATTATGGCTACACCTTC. It is translated as CASDNRQGGYYGYTF.